This entry lists 20 T cell receptor beta chains sequenced from one sample in a study of shared clonotypes between healthy human individuals. Using immunoSEQ multiplex PCR, the repertoire was profiled, and TCRdb retains in-frame clones only, with some absent. This table has roughly 2.5 million clones, 90% to 95% appearing once. Specimen: naive CD4+ T cells sorted from blood. Subset reported: CD45RA+ positively selected. The source is a man between 18 and 35 years old in good health.

The chain uses TRBV14 and TRBJ2-7, with no clear D. CDR3 length: 14 residues. The germline V gene encodes CDR1 SGHDN and CDR2 FVKESK. Trimming cost V 3 bases and J 1 base, with 10 bases left between them. The CDR3 region has the DNA TGTGCCAGCAGCCACCGCCTGGTGTCCTACGAGCAGTACTTC. This encodes CASSHRLVSYEQYF.

Comment on this clone: Other DNA sequences in the sample encode the same CDR3. The rearrangement links TRBV5-1 to TRBJ1-5, with TRBD1 matching 7 bases. CDR3 length: 15 residues. V shed 4 bases, J shed 0 bases, and the junction held 4 bases outside the gene matches. The germline gives CDR1 SGHRS, CDR2 YFSETQ. In nucleotides, the CDR3 is TGCGCCAGCAGCCTAGGGACAGCTAGCAATCAGCCCCAGCATTTT. It translates to CASSLGTASNQPQHF.

The chain couples TRBV29-1 to TRBJ2-7; D uncertain. The CDR3 runs to 14 residues. Germline V CDR1 and CDR2: SQVTM, ANQGSEA. CDR3 amino acids: CRPGVRRRLYEQYF. DNA of the CDR3: TGCAGACCTGGTGTCCGCCGGAGACTCTACGAGCAGTACTTC.

This clone was detected a few times. The chain recombines TRBV9 with TRBJ2-5; D not certain. The V and J ends lost 0 bases and 0 bases respectively, with 9 bases between them. Germline values: CDR1 SGDLS, CDR2 YYNGEE. The length of the CDR3 is 15 residues. CDR3: CASSVGVADQETQYF. CDR3 in DNA: TGTGCCAGCAGCGTAGGTGTAGCCGACCAAGAGACCCAGTACTTC.

The chain uses TRBV7-9 and TRBJ1-4; 8 bases are a match to TRBD1. This CDR3 region has 15 residues. The ends lost 0 bases at V and 8 bases at J; junction bases unmatched: 5. The germline V gene has CDR1 SEHNR and CDR2 FQNEAQ (reference sequence). DNA for the CDR3: TGTGCCAGCAGCTTAGCCGGGACAGGTGAAGAAAAACTGTTTTTT. Protein: CASSLAGTGEEKLFF. Filled out from reference TRBV7-9 and TRBJ1-4, the complete variable domain reads DTGVSQNPRHKITKRGQNVTFRCDPISEHNRLYWYRQTLGQGPEFLTYFQNEAQLEKSRLLSDRFSAERPKGSFSTLEIQRTEQGDSAMYLCASSLAGTGEEKLFFGSGTQLSVL.

The rearrangement joins TRBV19 to TRBJ1-5; D remains unclear. The V end lost 3 bases, the J end lost 0 bases, and 9 bases lay between the germline ends. The CDR3 spans 15 residues. The germline V gene encodes CDR1 LNHDA and CDR2 SQIVND (reference sequence). The CDR3 DNA reads TGTGCCAGTAGTATCCCAGTCGGTAGCAATCAGCCCCAGCATTTT. Encoded protein: CASSIPVGSNQPQHF.

In its sample, this clone was seen once. V and J are TRBV7-2 and TRBJ2-7; TRBD2 matches at 11 bases. J was trimmed by 1 base and V by 1 base; bases with no gene match: 3. The V gene's germline CDR1 is SGHTA and CDR2 FQGNSA. The CDR3 runs 16 residues. CDR3 bases: TGTGCCAGCAGCTTAGAAGTAGCGGGAGGGTCCTACGAGCAGTACTTC. Its translation: CASSLEVAGGSYEQYF.

This clone appeared once. The gene calls are TRBV9 and TRBJ2-1; 8 bases map to TRBD2. Trimming at V came to 4 bases and at J to 0 bases, leaving 3 bases not matched to a gene. This CDR3 region has 15 residues. The germline V gene encodes CDR1 SGDLS and CDR2 YYNGEE. The CDR3 loop is CASSSRGDSYNEQFF. The DNA for the CDR3 is TGTGCCAGCAGCTCGCGGGGGGACTCCTACAATGAGCAGTTCTTC.

The chain joins TRBV4-3 to TRBJ2-1; the match to TRBD1 covers 7 bases. CDR3 length: 16 residues. The germline V gene has CDR1 LGHNA and CDR2 YSLEER. V was clipped by 3 bases and J by 7 bases; unmatched bases: 12. CDR3 protein: CASSHSHRDSKNEQFF. CDR3 coding DNA: TGCGCCAGCAGCCATAGCCACCGGGACAGTAAGAATGAGCAGTTCTTC.

The J gene is TRBJ2-7, the V gene TRBV6-1; D gene ambiguous. Germline V CDR1 and CDR2: MNHNS, SASEGT. The CDR3 is 12 residues long. The ends were cut back, 2 bases at V and 7 bases at J, with 9 bases in the middle. CDR3 DNA: TGTGCCAGCAGTGAAACGGGCCAAGAGCAGTACTTC. Its protein is CASSETGQEQYF.

The genes are TRBV19 and TRBJ1-2; the D gene is possibly TRBD1 (5 bases). Germline V gives CDR1 LNHDA, CDR2 SQIVND (reference sequence). Trimming pared 10 bases from V and 2 bases from J, leaving 14 bases between. This CDR3 is 13 amino acids long. As DNA, the CDR3 is TGTGCCACCCATTGGGGCCAGAACTATGGCTACACCTTC. It encodes CATHWGQNYGYTF.

The chain joins TRBV19 to TRBJ1-4; no clear D gene. The CDR3 spans 12 residues. V lost 8 bases and J 6 bases, leaving 10 bases between the germline ends. Germline lookup yields CDR1 LNHDA and CDR2 SQIVND (reference sequence). The CDR3, as DNA: TGTGCCAGTCGGGCAGTGGATGAAAAACTGTTTTTT. Residues: CASRAVDEKLFF.

The V and J genes are TRBV9 and TRBJ2-3; D might be TRBD1 or TRBD2, each matching 5 bases. Germline V gene sequence: CDR1 SGDLS, CDR2 YYNGEE. The CDR3 sequence is 16 residues long. V was pared by 3 bases and J by 2 bases, with 16 bases between. CDR3 nucleotide sequence: TGTGCCAGCAGCGCCCGGACTGGGACCCACACAGATACGCAGTATTTT. It translates to CASSARTGTHTDTQYF.

The J gene is TRBJ2-6, the V gene TRBV30, with D possibly being TRBD2 (6 bases). V was shortened by 0 bases and J by 0 bases, with 12 bases between the two germline ends. The CDR3 is 17 residues long. From germline, CDR1 is GTSNPN and CDR2 SVGIG (reference sequence). The CDR3 sequence: CAWSVFLGGSGANVLTF. As DNA, the CDR3 is TGTGCCTGGAGTGTATTTTTGGGGGGCTCTGGGGCCAACGTCCTGACTTTC.

This clone came up a few times. The chain links TRBV19 to TRBJ2-2; 8 bases are shared with TRBD2. J gave up 0 bases and V 4 bases, and 1 base lay outside the gene matches. There are 15 residues in the CDR3. From germline, CDR1 is LNHDA and CDR2 SQIVND (reference sequence). The CDR3 region is CASSTGLANTGELFF. The CDR3 DNA follows: TGTGCCAGTAGTACGGGACTAGCGAACACCGGGGAGCTGTTTTTT.

The chain recombines TRBV30 with TRBJ1-6; 8 nucleotides match TRBD1. CDR1 is GTSNPN and CDR2 is SVGIG in the germline V gene (reference sequence). The CDR3 has 14 amino acids. Germline trimming cut 5 bases from V and 0 bases from J; bases unmatched to any gene: 0. This CDR3 reads CAWGQGSYNSPLHF. The CDR3 DNA sequence: TGTGCCTGGGGACAGGGCTCCTATAATTCACCCCTCCACTTT.

The genes are TRBV7-9 and TRBJ2-1, with TRBD1 identical over 7 bases. The CDR3 has 14 amino acids. Trimming took 7 bases from V and 0 from J; bases not matched to a gene: 3. Germline V gene lookup returns CDR1 SEHNR and CDR2 FQNEAQ (reference sequence). CDR3 coding DNA: TGTGCCAGCAAGGCAGGGGGCTCCTACAATGAGCAGTTCTTC. Translating gives CASKAGGSYNEQFF.

V and J are TRBV10-3 and TRBJ1-6, with D hard to call. CDR1 is ENHRY and CDR2 is SYGVKD in the germline V gene. This CDR3 has 13 residues. V dropped 6 bases and J dropped 6 bases, with 9 bases sitting between them. DNA for the CDR3: TGTGCCATCAGGGCCAATTCTAATTCACCCCTCCACTTT. Translation gives CAIRANSNSPLHF.

This chain uses TRBV11-3 with TRBJ2-1; a possible D gene is TRBD1 (5 bases). Trimming took off 0 bases at V and 9 bases at J, with 6 bases between the two ends. This CDR3 has 12 residues. In germline, CDR1 is SGHNT, CDR2 YENEEA. The CDR3 sequence: CASSLEGPEQFF. The DNA for the CDR3 is TGTGCCAGCAGCTTAGAGGGGCCTGAGCAGTTCTTC.

V and J are TRBV28 and TRBJ2-5, with 7 nucleotides matching TRBD1. V was clipped by 2 bases and J by 0 bases; unmatched bases: 6. The CDR3 totals 16 residues. CDR1 is MDHEN and CDR2 is SYDVKM in the germline V gene. For the CDR3, the DNA is TGTGCCAGCAGTTTACCGACAGGGACGAACCAAGAGACCCAGTACTTC. Translating it yields CASSLPTGTNQETQYF. Full variable domain (outside the CDR3, taken from reference TRBV28 and TRBJ2-5): DVKVTQSSRYLVKRTGEKVFLECVQDMDHENMFWYRQDPGLGLRLIYFSYDVKMKEKGDIPEGYSVSREKKERFSLILESASTNQTSMYLCASSLPTGTNQETQYFGPGTRLLVL.